The 17 T cell receptor beta chains reported below all come from one sample, sequenced in a study of T cell responses to AZD1222 COVID-19 vaccine. Assay: immunoSEQ multiplex PCR; the TCRdb copy retains only in-frame clones and omits some. The sample has about 100,000 clones, 80% to 90% seen once; the top ten hold 5.5% to 7%. The starting material was peripheral blood, obtained on day 0 of AZD1222 vaccination. The source of these receptors is an adult in good health.

The chain recombines TRBV7-9 with TRBJ2-5, with D perhaps TRBD2 (5 bases). The CDR3 contains 13 residues. Germline CDR1 is SEHNR and CDR2 is FQNEAQ (reference sequence). The V end lost 2 bases, the J end lost 5 bases, and 9 bases lay between the germline ends. CDR3 loop: CASSLRSGETQYF. CDR3 DNA: TGTGCCAGCAGCTTAAGGTCGGGGGAGACCCAGTACTTC.

The V and J genes are TRBV29-1 and TRBJ2-3; 10 bases match TRBD1. In germline, CDR1 is SQVTM, CDR2 ANQGSEA. CDR3 length: 16 amino acids. J gave up 3 bases and V 3 bases, and 9 bases lay outside the gene matches. The CDR3 region is CSVDSGDRGSTDTQYF. In DNA form, the CDR3 reads TGCAGCGTTGATAGTGGGGACAGGGGTTCGACAGATACGCAGTATTTT.

The chain has TRBV14 and TRBJ1-2; no firm D call. The V end lost 0 bases, the J end lost 4 bases, and 6 bases lay between the germline ends. CDR1 is SGHDN and CDR2 is FVKESK in the germline V gene. The CDR3 runs 13 residues. CDR3 sequence: CASSQDHSYGYTF. CDR3 sequence (DNA): TGTGCCAGCAGCCAAGACCACAGCTATGGCTACACCTTC.

This chain connects TRBV6-1 to TRBJ2-1; no definite D call. Per germline, CDR1 MNHNS and CDR2 SASEGT. Trimming took 2 bases from V and 3 from J, leaving 5 bases between them. The length of the CDR3 is 13 residues. CDR3 in amino acids: CASSEIHYNEQFF. CDR3 nucleotide sequence: TGTGCCAGCAGTGAAATCCACTACAATGAGCAGTTCTTC.

The CDR3 sequence: CASSRGLAGAGDTQYF. The CDR3 DNA follows: TGTGCCAGCAGCCGGGGACTAGCGGGAGCGGGAGATACGCAGTATTTT. This chain joins TRBV7-2 and TRBJ2-3, with 14 bases that match TRBD2. This CDR3 has 16 residues. V trimming: 5 bases; J trimming: 5 bases; junction bases outside the gene matches: 6. The germline gives CDR1 SGHTA, CDR2 FQGNSA.

The rearrangement links TRBV27 to TRBJ2-7, with 10 bases matching TRBD2. Trimming cost V 3 bases and J 1 base; bases outside gene matches: 3. This CDR3 region has 15 residues. Germline loops: CDR1 MNHEY, CDR2 SMNVEV (reference sequence). The CDR3: CASSLASGSSYEQYF. The CDR3, as DNA: TGTGCCAGCAGTTTGGCTAGCGGGAGTTCCTACGAGCAGTACTTC.

The V and J genes are TRBV5-1 and TRBJ2-1; 7 bases line up with TRBD1. Trimming at V came to 2 bases and at J to 6 bases, leaving 14 bases not matched to a gene. The germline V gene encodes CDR1 SGHRS and CDR2 YFSETQ. The CDR3 extends over 17 amino acids. Here the CDR3 DNA reads TGCGCCAGCAGCTTTCCCAAAACAGGGGAAAGTGGCAATGAGCAGTTCTTC. As protein: CASSFPKTGESGNEQFF.

The V gene is TRBV19, the J gene TRBJ2-3, with D perhaps assigned TRBD1 or TRBD2 (6 bases each). This CDR3 contains 13 residues. V was cut by 7 bases and J by 1 base, with 9 bases left in between. Germline V gene data show CDR1 as LNHDA and CDR2 as SQIVND (reference sequence). The CDR3 DNA follows: TGTGCCAGTATGGAGGGGGGCACAGATACGCAGTATTTT. This codes for CASMEGGTDTQYF.

The DNA of the CDR3 is TGTGCCAGCAGTAACGAGAGACTAGCCCTCTACGAGCAGTACTTC. Protein: CASSNERLALYEQYF. The chain couples TRBV2 to TRBJ2-7; TRBD2 agrees at 7 bases. This CDR3 region has 15 residues. Germline lookup yields CDR1 SNHLY and CDR2 FYNNEI. Germline trimming cut 5 bases from V and 3 bases from J; bases unmatched to any gene: 10. Together with reference TRBV2 and TRBJ2-7, the CDR3 gives the full variable domain: EPEVTQTPSHQVTQMGQEVILRCVPISNHLYFYWYRQILGQKVEFLVSFYNNEISEKSEIFDDQFSVERPDGSNFTLKIRSTKLEDSAMYFCASSNERLALYEQYFGPGTRLTVT.

The chain combines TRBV4-1 with TRBJ2-3; TRBD2 is a possible D gene (6 bases). Trimming pared 0 bases from V and 0 bases from J, leaving 7 bases between. This CDR3 is built from 15 residues. CDR1 is MGHRA and CDR2 is YSYEKL in the germline V gene. This chain's CDR3 is CASSQDGTSTDTQYF. The CDR3 coding sequence is TGCGCCAGCAGCCAAGACGGGACTAGCACAGATACGCAGTATTTT.

The chain recombines TRBV15 with TRBJ2-3; D remains ambiguous. The germline V gene encodes CDR1 LNHNV and CDR2 YYDKDF (reference sequence). V gave up 0 bases and J gave up 4 bases, with 11 bases separating them. This CDR3 spans 15 amino acids. CDR3 coding DNA: TGTGCCACCAGCAGAGATCTGGTGACCTCAGATACGCAGTATTTT. Translated: CATSRDLVTSDTQYF.

CDR3 nucleotide sequence: TGCGCCAGCAGCTTGGATCCTAGCGGGAATTGGGGTGAGCAGTTCTTC. Translating gives CASSLDPSGNWGEQFF. The V and J genes are TRBV5-1 and TRBJ2-1; TRBD2 aligns across 9 bases. CDR1 and CDR2 from the germline V gene are SGHRS and YFSETQ. The CDR3 totals 16 residues. V lost 0 bases to trimming and J lost 9 bases; unmatched junction nucleotides: 10.

The chain has TRBV12-3 or TRBV12-4 and TRBJ1-1; no definite D call. The CDR3 length is 13 residues. Trimming took off 3 bases at V and 1 base at J, with 6 bases between the two ends. CDR3 coding DNA: TGTGCCAGCAGTTTCATGGGGAACACTGAAGCTTTCTTT. It encodes CASSFMGNTEAFF.

The V call is TRBV5-4, the J call TRBJ1-1; the D is unclear. The CDR3 extends over 13 amino acids. Germline V lookup: CDR1 SGHNT, CDR2 YYREEE (reference sequence). V was shortened by 0 bases and J by 4 bases, with 7 bases between the two germline ends. The CDR3 DNA is TGTGCCAGCAGCTTGGCCGGGAGCACTGAAGCTTTCTTT. Translated, it gives CASSLAGSTEAFF.

The rearrangement uses TRBV27 and TRBJ1-6; no reliable D call. The CDR3 length is 15 residues. Germline V gene sequence: CDR1 MNHEY, CDR2 SMNVEV (reference sequence). Between the trimmed V and J ends, which lost 8 bases and 8 bases, there was a span of 19 bases. In nucleotides, the CDR3 is TGTGCCAGCGCTAGTTACGGAGGTGTTGATTCACCCCTCCACTTT. Translated: CASASYGGVDSPLHF.

Note on this clone: One end of the junction is discordant with germline, which a read error may explain. This chain joins TRBV5-6 and TRBJ2-4, with D maybe TRBD2 (6 bases). The CDR3 runs 11 residues. Germline loops: CDR1 SGHDT, CDR2 YYEEEE. CDR3 loop: CASSHDGRTLF. CDR3 bases: TGTGCCAGCAGCCATGACGGGAGAACCCTATTC.

The genes are TRBV7-2 and TRBJ2-7; weak D call: TRBD1 (6 bases). Germline values: CDR1 SGHTA, CDR2 FQGNSA. This CDR3 is 15 amino acids long. V was pared by 2 bases and J by 6 bases, with 17 bases between. The CDR3 sequence: CASSLLQGTMSEQYF. The CDR3 coding sequence is TGTGCCAGCAGCTTATTACAGGGTACAATGAGCGAGCAGTACTTC. The entire variable domain, with the rest obtained from reference TRBV7-2 and TRBJ2-7, is as follows: GAGVSQSPSNKVTEKGKDVELRCDPISGHTALYWYRQSLGQGLEFLIYFQGNSAPDKSGLPSDRFSAERTGGSVSTLTIQRTQQEDSAVYLCASSLLQGTMSEQYFGPGTRLTVT.